Presented here are 8 T cell receptor beta chains from one specimen sequenced in a study of blood T cells in healthy people across ages. Together with a sample-barcoded 5' primer, a J-beta primer mix was included in a second PCR lasting roughly 6 to 12 cycles. TCRdb re-called the 5' RACE reads through MiXCR, storing one row per CDR3 protein. This sample carries hundreds of thousands of distinct CDR3 sequences, 55% to 75% of them seen once, and the ten largest clones take roughly 20%. The sample comprised blood. The receptors shown here come from a man younger than 45 in good health.

This clonotype was observed at least ten times. J is TRBJ2-1 and V is TRBV29-1; no clear D gene. The germline V gene encodes CDR1 SQVTM and CDR2 ANQGSEA. Trimming took 3 bases from V and 0 from J, leaving 6 bases between them. The CDR3 loop spans 13 amino acids. The CDR3 DNA reads TGCAGCGTTGACAGGAGCTCCTACAATGAGCAGTTCTTC. Translating gives CSVDRSSYNEQFF.

This chain uses TRBV20-1 with TRBJ2-1; 8 positions match TRBD2. CDR1 is DFQATT, CDR2 SNEGSKA, per germline (reference sequence). Trimming took 8 bases from V and 7 from J; bases not matched to a gene: 10. The length of the CDR3 is 13 residues. CDR3 nucleotide sequence: TGCAGTACGAGCGGGAGTATCCGGAATGAGCAGTTCTTC. Its protein product is CSTSGSIRNEQFF.

The chain is built from TRBV11-3 and TRBJ2-1; no definite D call. The CDR3 spans 15 residues. V was cut by 2 bases and J by 8 bases, with 16 bases left in between. Per the germline V gene, CDR1 is SGHNT and CDR2 is YENEEA. The CDR3 reads CASSLTPTRLDEQFF. DNA for the CDR3: TGTGCCAGCAGCTTAACGCCTACCCGGCTGGATGAGCAGTTCTTC.

This chain uses TRBV3-1 with TRBJ2-3; 10 nucleotides agree with TRBD2. J lost 1 base, V lost 5 bases, and 12 bases had no gene match. Per the germline V gene, CDR1 is LGHDT and CDR2 is YNNKEL (reference sequence). CDR3 length: 18 amino acids. For the CDR3, the DNA is TGTGCCAGCAGCAGAAGCGGGGGGGCCACTGAAGGCACAGATACGCAGTATTTT. Translating it yields CASSRSGGATEGTDTQYF.

The rearrangement joins TRBV7-8 to TRBJ2-4, with TRBD2 matching 7 bases. The better agreement between TRBJ2-7 and the DNA end casts doubt on the J call. CDR3 size: 15 residues. From germline, CDR1 is SGHVS and CDR2 FQNEAQ. The DNA of the CDR3 is TGTGCCAGTAGTATGGGGGAGGGAACTGGCGACGAGCAGTACTTC. It translates to CASSMGEGTGDEQYF.

This rearrangement joins TRBV20-1 to TRBJ2-5, with no clear D. V lost 5 bases and J lost 1, with 11 bases in between. The CDR3 has 13 amino acids. The germline V gene has CDR1 DFQATT and CDR2 SNEGSKA (reference sequence). This CDR3 is CSALKQLQETQYF. CDR3 coding DNA: TGCAGTGCTCTTAAACAGCTCCAAGAGACCCAGTACTTC.

This clonotype was seen a few times. This chain links TRBV10-3 with TRBJ1-6; 7 nucleotides align to TRBD1. Germline V gene sequence: CDR1 ENHRY, CDR2 SYGVKD. Trimming at V came to 10 bases and at J to 7 bases, leaving 10 bases not matched to a gene. The CDR3 length is 14 residues. CDR3 region: CASNRDSDNSPLHF. The CDR3 region has the DNA TGTGCCAGTAACCGGGACAGCGACAATTCACCCCTCCACTTT.

This clonotype was counted many times. This chain uses TRBV5-1 with TRBJ2-3; tentative D call: TRBD1 (5 bases). Looked up from germline, CDR1 is SGHRS and CDR2 is YFSETQ. Trimming pared 3 bases from V and 3 bases from J, leaving 14 bases between. This CDR3 comprises 15 residues. The CDR3 nucleotides are TGCGCCAGCAGCTCTTTCGACAGCCTAACAGATACGCAGTATTTT. It is translated as CASSSFDSLTDTQYF. The full variable domain, its missing parts supplied by reference TRBV5-1 and TRBJ2-3, is KAGVTQTPRYLIKTRGQQVTLSCSPISGHRSVSWYQQTPGQGLQFLFEYFSETQRNKGNFPGRFSGRQFSNSRSEMNVSTLELGDSALYLCASSSFDSLTDTQYFGPGTRLTVL.